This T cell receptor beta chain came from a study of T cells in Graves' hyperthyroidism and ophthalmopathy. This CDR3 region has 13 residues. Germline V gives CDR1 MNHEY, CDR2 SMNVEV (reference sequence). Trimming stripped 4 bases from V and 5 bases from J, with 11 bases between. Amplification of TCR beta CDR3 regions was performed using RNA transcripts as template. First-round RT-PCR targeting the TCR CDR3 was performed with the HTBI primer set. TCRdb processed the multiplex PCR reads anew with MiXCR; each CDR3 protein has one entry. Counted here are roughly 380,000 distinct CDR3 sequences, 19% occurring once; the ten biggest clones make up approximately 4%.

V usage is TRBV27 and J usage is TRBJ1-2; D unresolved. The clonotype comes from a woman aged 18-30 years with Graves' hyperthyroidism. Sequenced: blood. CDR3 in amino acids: CASSSWNGYGYTF. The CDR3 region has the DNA TGTGCCAGCAGTTCATGGAACGGGTATGGCTACACCTTC.